This TCR beta chain originates from a study of low-dose radiotherapy and immunotherapy resistance in tumors. This sample's time point: before trial treatment. Looked up from germline, CDR1 is SGHTA and CDR2 is FQGTGA. The V segment lost 5 bases and the J segment 1 base; nucleotides outside the gene matches: 4. The CDR3 consists of 17 residues. This clonotype came up many times. Both TCRalpha and TCRbeta chains were reverse transcribed with V-gene-specific primers. It was with a constant-region primer and a V-primer adapter that TCRs were amplified over approximately 18 PCR cycles. In TCRdb, the reads were re-called with MiXCR into one record per CDR3 protein. The sample lists over 70,000 distinct CDR3 sequences, 30% to 40% occurring once.

The receptor comes from a female donor with ovarian cancer. V and J are TRBV7-3 and TRBJ2-1, with TRBD2 matching over 14 bases. The starting material was PBMCs, obtained before treatment. The CDR3 nucleotides are TGTGCCAGCAGCCCGGGACTAGCGGGAGTGTCCTACAATGAGCAGTTCTTC. It yields the protein CASSPGLAGVSYNEQFF.